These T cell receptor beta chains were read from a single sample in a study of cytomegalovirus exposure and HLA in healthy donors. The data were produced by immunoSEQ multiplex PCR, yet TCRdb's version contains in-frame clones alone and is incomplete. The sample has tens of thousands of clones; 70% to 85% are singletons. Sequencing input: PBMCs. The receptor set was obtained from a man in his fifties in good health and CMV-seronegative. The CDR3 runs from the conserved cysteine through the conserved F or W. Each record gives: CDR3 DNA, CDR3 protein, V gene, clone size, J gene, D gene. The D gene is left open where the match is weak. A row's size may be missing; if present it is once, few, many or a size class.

DNA: TGTGCCAGCAGTGACCTACTACTCAGGAGAACGGGAGGTAGTCTGTACAATGAGCAGTTCTTC; CDR3: CASSDLLLRRTGGSLYNEQFF; V: TRBV28; size: NA; J: TRBJ2-1; D: TRBD2
DNA: TGTGCCAGCTCACCTAGCGGGAGGAGCTCCTACGAGCAGTACTTC; CDR3: CASSPSGRSSYEQYF; V: TRBV18; size: NA; J: TRBJ2-7; D: TRBD2
DNA: TGTGCCAGCAGTTTAATGATAGGGGTCGAGCAGTACTTC; CDR3: CASSLMIGVEQYF; V: TRBV27; size: NA; J: TRBJ2-7; D: NA
DNA: TGCGCCAGCAGCTTGGGAGGGACTGGGGCCAACGTCCTGACTTTC; CDR3: CASSLGGTGANVLTF; V: TRBV5-1; size: NA; J: TRBJ2-6; D: NA
DNA: TGTGCCAGCACCAATGGGCGGGCGCAAGAGACCCAGTACTTC; CDR3: CASTNGRAQETQYF; V: TRBV5-4; size: NA; J: TRBJ2-5; D: NA
DNA: TGTGCCAGCAGCCCCAACAGGGCCCCCGGGAGGGCTTTCTTT; CDR3: CASSPNRAPGRAFF; V: TRBV2; size: NA; J: TRBJ1-1; D: NA
DNA: TGTGCCAGCAGCTTAAGCCCCGAGGGGGAGCTGTTTTTT; CDR3: CASSLSPEGELFF; V: TRBV7-2; size: NA; J: TRBJ2-2; D: NA
DNA: TGTGCCAGTAGTCCAACAGGTACTGGAAACACCATATATTTT; CDR3: CASSPTGTGNTIYF; V: TRBV19; size: NA; J: TRBJ1-3; D: NA
DNA: TGTGCCAGCTCACAAGGTCTAGCCCACACTGAGCAGTTCTTC; CDR3: CASSQGLAHTEQFF; V: TRBV18; size: NA; J: TRBJ2-1; D: NA
DNA: TGCGCCAGCAGTTCGCTCGGGACTCTTCGGGACGAGCAGTACTTC; CDR3: CASSSLGTLRDEQYF; V: TRBV5-1; size: NA; J: TRBJ2-7; D: NA
DNA: TGTGCCAGCAGTTCGGCGGACAGGGGGTCCTATAATTCACCCCTCCACTTT; CDR3: CASSSADRGSYNSPLHF; V: TRBV28; size: few; J: TRBJ1-6; D: TRBD1
DNA: TGCGCCAGCACAACCCGTAGCGGGCTGGGGGAGACCCAGTACTTC; CDR3: CASTTRSGLGETQYF; V: TRBV5-1; size: NA; J: TRBJ2-5; D: TRBD2
DNA: TGTGCCAGCAGGACAGGGGGCGGCTCCTACGAGCAGTACTTC; CDR3: CASRTGGGSYEQYF; V: TRBV27; size: NA; J: TRBJ2-7; D: TRBD1
DNA: TGTGCCAGCAGCTTACTAGCGGGAGGAACCGGGGAGCTGTTTTTT; CDR3: CASSLLAGGTGELFF; V: TRBV28; size: few; J: TRBJ2-2; D: TRBD2
DNA: TGTGCCAGCAGTTTAGTGTGGGACAGGGACGCAACTAATGAAAAACTGTTTTTT; CDR3: CASSLVWDRDATNEKLFF; V: TRBV27; size: NA; J: TRBJ1-4; D: TRBD1
DNA: TGTGCCAGCAGCGCTCGGTTCGCCTACGAGCAGTACTTC; CDR3: CASSARFAYEQYF; V: TRBV9; size: NA; J: TRBJ2-7; D: NA
DNA: TGTGCCAGCTCACCAGATGGAGGCGGGGCGCTCTACGAGCAGTACTTC; CDR3: CASSPDGGGALYEQYF; V: TRBV18; size: NA; J: TRBJ2-7; D: NA
DNA: TGTGCCAGCAGCTTGAGCGTAACGAACACTGAAGCTTTCTTT; CDR3: CASSLSVTNTEAFF; V: TRBV5-4; size: few; J: TRBJ1-1; D: NA
DNA: TGTGCCAGTAGTCTCCCTGACAGAATCGGAAAACTGTTTTTT; CDR3: CASSLPDRIGKLFF; V: TRBV19; size: NA; J: TRBJ1-4; D: NA
DNA: TGTGCCAGCAGTAACTCAGAGACCCAGTACTTC; CDR3: CASSNSETQYF; V: TRBV2; size: NA; J: TRBJ2-5; D: NA
DNA: TGTGCCGCTGGGAGGGGAGGTAACTATGGCTACACCTTC; CDR3: CAAGRGGNYGYTF; V: TRBV27; size: NA; J: TRBJ1-2; D: NA
DNA: TGTGCCAGCAGTCCCTCAGGGAGCAATCAGCCCCAGCATTTT; CDR3: CASSPSGSNQPQHF; V: TRBV11-2; size: NA; J: TRBJ1-5; D: NA
DNA: TGTGCCAGCAGCGCGGCTTTTCAAGAGACCCAGTACTTC; CDR3: CASSAAFQETQYF; V: TRBV7-2; size: NA; J: TRBJ2-5; D: NA
DNA: TGTGCCATCAGTGAGAGCAGAGGAGAGGCAACTAATGAAAAACTGTTTTTT; CDR3: CAISESRGEATNEKLFF; V: TRBV10-3; size: NA; J: TRBJ1-4; D: NA
DNA: TGTGCCAGCAGCTCTGGGGAGGTGGATAATGAGCAGTTCTTC; CDR3: CASSSGEVDNEQFF; V: TRBV5-8; size: few; J: TRBJ2-1; D: NA
DNA: TGTGCCAGCAGCCTCGGGCAGCGGTCCGGTGATACGCAGTATTTT; CDR3: CASSLGQRSGDTQYF; V: TRBV5-4; size: NA; J: TRBJ2-3; D: NA
DNA: TGTGCCAGCAGCTTAGGGGCAGGGGAACCGTACTTC; CDR3: CASSLGAGEPYF; V: TRBV7-6; size: NA; J: TRBJ2-7; D: NA
DNA: TGTGCCAGCAACCCGCGGCCGAACACTGAAGCTTTCTTT; CDR3: CASNPRPNTEAFF; V: TRBV27; size: NA; J: TRBJ1-1; D: NA
DNA: TGTGCCAGTAGTTCGGGACTAGCGGGAGCAGAGACCCAGTACTTC; CDR3: CASSSGLAGAETQYF; V: TRBV19; size: NA; J: TRBJ2-5; D: TRBD2
DNA: TGTGCCAGCAGTTACTCGGGCCACCTCTACGAGCAGTACTTC; CDR3: CASSYSGHLYEQYF; V: TRBV6-6; size: NA; J: TRBJ2-7; D: NA
DNA: TGTGCCAGCACCAGGACTAGCGGGCTCTACGAGCAGTACTTC; CDR3: CASTRTSGLYEQYF; V: TRBV7-2; size: NA; J: TRBJ2-7; D: TRBD2
DNA: TGTGCCAGCAGCTCGGGGACGGGGAGGGCCATTAGAGCCGGGGAGCTGTTTTTT; CDR3: CASSSGTGRAIRAGELFF; V: TRBV7-9; size: few; J: TRBJ2-2; D: TRBD2
DNA: TGTGCCAGCAGCTTCGCAGGCACCTCTGGAAACACCATATATTTT; CDR3: CASSFAGTSGNTIYF; V: TRBV5-4; size: NA; J: TRBJ1-3; D: NA
DNA: TGCGCCAGCAGCCAATGGGGCGTACGGAACACTGAAGCTTTCTTT; CDR3: CASSQWGVRNTEAFF; V: TRBV4-3; size: NA; J: TRBJ1-1; D: NA
DNA: TGTGCCAGCAGTCTGCTCGGGTGGGATGGCTACACCTTC; CDR3: CASSLLGWDGYTF; V: TRBV28; size: NA; J: TRBJ1-2; D: NA